This record concerns one TCR beta chain sequence. V lost 5 bases and J lost 7, with 14 bases in between. CDR1 is LNHDA, CDR2 SQIVND, per germline (reference sequence). CDR3 length: 13 residues. This sample is drawn from a study of blood T cell repertoires in COVID-19. Study as a whole: Specimens from acute and convalescent COVID-19 originated in the United States, Italy and Spain. PBMCs, B-cell-depleted T cells, or T cells were the source of the cDNA or gDNA that made up the material.

Source study methods: By means of reference gene primer amplification, nucleated cell counts were estimated. Repertoires were generated with immunoSEQ multiplex PCR, while TCRdb's copy carries only in-frame clones and drops some. V, J and clone size were drawn from that table, and D and trimming were deduced from the DNA. The sample carries about 54,000 clones, around 86% recorded once. The chain employs TRBV19 and TRBJ1-1; a possible D gene is TRBD1 (5 bases). The origin of this receptor is a man aged 50-60 years with active COVID-19. The sample consisted of peripheral blood. CDR3 coding DNA: TGTGCCAGTAGTGGGGGGTCGGCCCTTGAAGCTTTCTTT. Translation: CASSGGSALEAFF.